The 25 T cell receptor beta chains below all came from one sample that was sequenced in a study of identical twins. Via MiXCR, TCRdb re-called the 5' RACE reads, giving one row per CDR3 protein. The sample has under 1 million distinct CDR3 sequences; approximately 13% are singletons. Separately, the same data were catalogued under a study of yellow fever vaccine responses in identical twins.

The sequenced sample was PBMCs. These receptors all stem from a woman aged 18-29 years in good health.

The chain is built from TRBV7-9 and TRBJ1-1; TRBD1 might be the D (6 bases). CDR1 is SEHNR and CDR2 is FQNEAQ in the germline V gene (reference sequence). The germline V and J ends were trimmed by 5 bases and 0 bases, with 10 bases remaining between them. The CDR3 length is 14 residues. In nucleotides, the CDR3 is TGTGCCAGCAGCACACAGGGCCTGAACACTGAAGCTTTCTTT. Translated: CASSTQGLNTEAFF.

The chain joins TRBV20-1 to TRBJ2-3; TRBD2 matches 7 bases. The V gene end was trimmed by 5 bases and the J gene end by 5 bases; junction bases not matched to a gene: 4. The CDR3 has 12 residues. Germline-derived CDR1 and CDR2 are DFQATT and SNEGSKA (reference sequence). The CDR3 spells CSASRTRDTQYF. The CDR3 DNA reads TGCAGTGCTTCCCGGACTAGAGATACGCAGTATTTT.

There are many counts of this clonotype. J is TRBJ2-1 and V is TRBV24-1; D perhaps matches TRBD2 (6 bases). V was shortened by 6 bases and J by 0 bases, with 8 bases between the two germline ends. The CDR3 spans 14 residues. From germline, CDR1 is KGHDR and CDR2 SFDVKD. For the CDR3, the DNA is TGTGCCACCAGTCCCGGGGGCTCCTACAATGAGCAGTTCTTC. It codes for CATSPGGSYNEQFF.

The J gene is TRBJ2-3, the V gene TRBV27, with a tentative D call TRBD1 (5 bases). Germline CDR1 reads MNHEY; CDR2 reads SMNVEV (reference sequence). The V end was cut by 5 bases, the J end by 8 bases, with 17 bases between. This CDR3 region has 14 residues. The CDR3 reads CASSPSDPGFTQYF. DNA for the CDR3: TGTGCCAGCAGTCCCTCCGACCCAGGGTTTACGCAGTATTTT.

This clonotype was detected only a few times. The rearrangement joins TRBV9 to TRBJ2-1; D uncertain. Looked up from germline, CDR1 is SGDLS and CDR2 is YYNGEE. The CDR3 has 14 amino acids. Trimming left V 4 bases short and J 6 bases short, with 14 bases between. The CDR3 region is CASSTSVGSNEQFF. CDR3 in DNA: TGTGCCAGCAGCACCTCGGTCGGTTCCAATGAGCAGTTCTTC.

The V call is TRBV6-1, the J call TRBJ1-5; 7 nucleotides match TRBD1. Germline loops: CDR1 MNHNS, CDR2 SASEGT. The length of the CDR3 is 15 residues. Trimming at V came to 7 bases and at J to 5 bases, leaving 11 bases not matched to a gene. CDR3 sequence: CASKLGGRKDQPQHF. CDR3 DNA sequence: TGTGCCAGCAAACTAGGGGGCAGGAAAGATCAGCCCCAGCATTTT.

This clonotype was observed at least ten times. The J gene is TRBJ2-2, the V gene TRBV12-3 or TRBV12-4; a weak D match, TRBD2 (7 bases). V lost 6 bases and J lost 6, with 11 bases in between. CDR3 length equals 13 residues. CDR3 in DNA: TGTGCCAGCAGACCGGGGGGCCCCGGGGAGCTGTTTTTT. It codes for CASRPGGPGELFF.

This clonotype was seen only a few times. This chain links TRBV12-3 or TRBV12-4 with TRBJ2-3, with 10 nucleotides matching TRBD1. The CDR3 runs 15 residues. Trimming took 4 bases from V and 3 from J; bases not matched to a gene: 4. The CDR3 spells CASSWGQGMTDTQYF. The DNA of the CDR3 is TGTGCCAGCAGTTGGGGACAGGGGATGACAGATACGCAGTATTTT.

The chain couples TRBV15 to TRBJ2-2; maybe TRBD1 (6 bases). V lost 0 bases to trimming and J lost 2 bases, with 16 bases between them. The germline V gene has CDR1 LNHNV and CDR2 YYDKDF (reference sequence). The CDR3 has 18 residues. The CDR3 loop reads CATSRDYLQGINTGELFF. The CDR3 coding sequence is TGTGCCACCAGCAGAGATTACCTCCAGGGGATCAACACCGGGGAGCTGTTTTTT.

This clonotype has at least ten counts. This chain links TRBV11-2 with TRBJ2-2; 13 nucleotides line up with TRBD2. Trimming took 0 bases from V and 1 from J; bases not matched to a gene: 2. The CDR3 totals 18 residues. Germline-derived CDR1 and CDR2 are SGHAT and FQNNGV. The CDR3 nucleotides read TGTGCCAGCAGCTTAGACGGACTAGCGGGGGTGAACACCGGGGAGCTGTTTTTT. Protein product: CASSLDGLAGVNTGELFF.

This clonotype was seen a few times. J is TRBJ2-7 and V is TRBV6-2 or TRBV6-3; D is undetermined. This CDR3 has 12 residues. Trimming took off 2 bases at V and 2 bases at J, with 4 bases between the two ends. Germline V gene data show CDR1 as MNHEY and CDR2 as SVGEGT. CDR3 DNA: TGTGCCAGCAGTTACACCCCCTACGAGCAGTACGTC. Translated, it gives CASSYTPYEQYV.

This clonotype was counted ten times or more. The chain couples TRBV6-5 to TRBJ2-3; D perhaps matches TRBD2 (5 bases). Looked up from germline, CDR1 is MNHEY and CDR2 is SVGAGI. V was cut by 4 bases and J by 6 bases, with 17 bases left in between. The CDR3 spans 15 residues. CDR3 sequence: CASSFQSGPRDTQYF. The DNA for the CDR3 is TGTGCCAGCAGTTTTCAGAGCGGACCCCGGGATACGCAGTATTTT.

A few counts support this clonotype. This CDR3 is CASSYSIQRGTYEQYF. The CDR3 DNA reads TGTGCCAGCAGTTACTCGATCCAGCGGGGAACCTACGAGCAGTACTTC. The chain joins TRBV6-5 to TRBJ2-7; TRBD2 matches at 7 bases. Trimming took 0 bases from V and 2 from J; bases not matched to a gene: 7. Per the germline V gene, CDR1 is MNHEY and CDR2 is SVGAGI. The CDR3 extends over 16 amino acids.

The chain links TRBV29-1 to TRBJ2-7; TRBD1 might be the D (5 bases). CDR3 length equals 13 residues. The germline gives CDR1 SQVTM, CDR2 ANQGSEA. V lost 5 bases and J lost 0, with 11 bases in between. CDR3 residues: CSVSDRNSYEQYF. In DNA form, the CDR3 reads TGCAGCGTTTCTGACAGAAACTCCTACGAGCAGTACTTC.

This clonotype was found a few times. The gene calls are TRBV3-1 and TRBJ1-2; the D gene is possibly TRBD1 (6 bases). The CDR3 contains 13 residues. The V end lost 4 bases, the J end lost 6 bases, and 12 bases lay between the germline ends. Germline CDR1 LGHDT, CDR2 YNNKEL (reference sequence). The CDR3 region has the DNA TGTGCCAGCAGCCTTGGAGGGGGTAATGGCTACACCTTC. As protein: CASSLGGGNGYTF. The complete variable domain, with remaining parts taken from reference TRBV3-1 and TRBJ1-2, reads DTAVSQTPKYLVTQMGNDKSIKCEQNLGHDTMYWYKQDSKKFLKIMFSYNNKELIINETVPNRFSPKSPDKAHLNLHINSLELGDSAVYFCASSLGGGNGYTFGSGTRLTVV.

The V call is TRBV7-9, the J call TRBJ2-7; weak D call: TRBD2 (6 bases). Germline values: CDR1 SEHNR, CDR2 FQNEAQ (reference sequence). V was trimmed by 5 bases and J by 5 bases, leaving 13 bases between them. This CDR3 region has 13 residues. The CDR3 is CASSLTDYHEQYF. In nucleotides, the CDR3 is TGTGCCAGCAGCCTTACGGACTATCACGAGCAGTACTTC.

A few counts support this clonotype. V gene TRBV12-3 or TRBV12-4 combines with J gene TRBJ1-1; the D is unclear. This CDR3 comprises 15 residues. Trimming took off 5 bases at V and 1 base at J, with 14 bases between the two ends. CDR3 sequence reads: CASSRQAPRNTEAFF. Written as DNA, the CDR3 is TGTGCCAGCAGTCGCCAGGCCCCTAGGAACACTGAAGCTTTCTTT.

The gene calls are TRBV29-1 and TRBJ2-7, with TRBD2 identical over 7 bases. V shed 6 bases and J 4 bases; nucleotides not matched to a gene: 3. Germline-derived CDR1 and CDR2 are SQVTM and ANQGSEA. The CDR3 consists of 11 residues. DNA for the CDR3: TGCAGCGTCCCCGGGGGGTACGAGCAGTACGTC. This sequence encodes CSVPGGYEQYV.

This clonotype turned up a few times. The chain combines TRBV6-6 with TRBJ2-3; D is ambiguous. The CDR3 is 13 amino acids. V was shortened by 6 bases and J by 8 bases, with 15 bases between the two germline ends. Germline assignment: CDR1 MNHNY and CDR2 SVGAGI (reference sequence). CDR3 in DNA: TGTGCCAGCAGGACCCCAGACGGGCGTACGCAGTATTTT. The encoded protein is CASRTPDGRTQYF.

The chain's CDR3 is CSAPSGSGGGLAKNIQYF. CDR3 nucleotides: TGCAGTGCTCCCTCGGGTAGCGGGGGTGGGCTAGCCAAAAACATTCAGTACTTC. The chain is built from TRBV20-1 and TRBJ2-4; 9 bases align to TRBD2. The CDR3 length is 18 residues. The junction had 14 bases not matched to a gene; V was cut back by 5 bases and J by 0 bases. Looked up from germline, CDR1 is DFQATT and CDR2 is SNEGSKA (reference sequence).

This chain links TRBV2 with TRBJ2-2; 8 bases are shared with TRBD2. The germline V gene has CDR1 SNHLY and CDR2 FYNNEI. The junction had 7 bases not matched to a gene; V was cut back by 7 bases and J by 0 bases. The CDR3 is 16 residues long. This CDR3 reads CASTGGGLPNTGELFF. The CDR3 nucleotides are TGTGCCAGCACCGGGGGGGGACTTCCGAACACCGGGGAGCTGTTTTTT.

The table lists this clonotype with a few counts. The V gene is TRBV2, the J gene TRBJ1-1; D may be TRBD1 (6 bases). The CDR3 sequence is 15 residues long. Germline CDR1 reads SNHLY; CDR2 reads FYNNEI. Trimming took 4 bases from V and 1 from J, leaving 13 bases between them. As DNA, the CDR3 is TGTGCCAGCAGTGTAATCGGGGGGCGGAACACTGAAGCTTTCTTT. The encoded protein is CASSVIGGRNTEAFF.

This chain joins TRBV29-1 and TRBJ2-1, with 7 nucleotides matching TRBD1. From germline, CDR1 is SQVTM and CDR2 ANQGSEA. V shed 6 bases, J shed 4 bases, and the junction held 9 bases outside the gene matches. The CDR3 is 14 amino acids. In DNA form, the CDR3 reads TGCAGCGTACAAACGGGACAGCCTTACAATGAGCAGTTCTTC. This gives the protein CSVQTGQPYNEQFF.

The table lists this clonotype with many counts. The V call is TRBV12-3 or TRBV12-4, the J call TRBJ2-7; TRBD2 agrees at 14 bases. The CDR3 length is 17 residues. V shed 7 bases, J shed 7 bases, and the junction held 15 bases outside the gene matches. For the CDR3, the DNA is TGTGCCAGCACCGTTGGGGGACTAGCGGGAGACTCGGGGGAGCAGTACTTC. Its translation: CASTVGGLAGDSGEQYF.

This chain connects TRBV7-8 to TRBJ2-2, with 10 bases lining up with TRBD2. V was clipped by 3 bases and J by 6 bases; unmatched bases: 4. The CDR3 consists of 15 residues. The V gene's germline CDR1 is SGHVS and CDR2 FQNEAQ. CDR3 sequence: CASSLPSGSAGELFF. Written as DNA, the CDR3 is TGTGCCAGCAGCTTGCCTAGCGGGAGCGCCGGGGAGCTGTTTTTT.